This T cell receptor (beta chain) was sequenced for a study of blood T cell repertoires in COVID-19. Generated by immunoSEQ multiplex PCR, the TCRdb table keeps only in-frame clones and is missing some. Seen here are roughly 150,000 clones, roughly 88% observed once, and the top ten hold roughly 9.8%. Per germline, CDR1 LNHDA and CDR2 SQIVND (reference sequence). V was cut by 4 bases and J by 7 bases, with 22 bases left in between. This CDR3 contains 16 residues. The sequence came from a woman aged 45-65 years with acute or convalescent COVID-19. The specimen sequenced was peripheral blood. The gene calls are TRBV19 and TRBJ1-2; maybe TRBD1 (5 bases). The CDR3 bases are TGTGCCAGTAGTACCCCGGGGGAACAGAGGTCGGTTGGCTACACCTTC. Encoded protein: CASSTPGEQRSVGYTF.